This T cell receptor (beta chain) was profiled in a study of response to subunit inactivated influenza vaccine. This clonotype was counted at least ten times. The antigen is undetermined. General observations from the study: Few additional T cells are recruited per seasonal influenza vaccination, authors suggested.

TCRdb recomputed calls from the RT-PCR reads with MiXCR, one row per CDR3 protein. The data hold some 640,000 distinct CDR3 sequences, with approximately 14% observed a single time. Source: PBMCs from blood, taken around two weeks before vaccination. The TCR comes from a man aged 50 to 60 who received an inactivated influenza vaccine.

CDR3 sequence (DNA): TGTGCCAGCAGGTCGATTGGACTTAATGGCTACACCTTC. Translated, it gives CASRSIGLNGYTF. J is TRBJ1-2 and V is TRBV12-3 or TRBV12-4, with D unclear. Trimming shortened V by 6 bases and J by 6 bases, and 14 bases separated the two germline ends. This CDR3 comprises 13 residues.